Listed here are 3 T cell receptor beta chains from one sample, sequenced in a study of cytotoxic CD8 clonotypes in ibrutinib-treated CLL (dated by TCRdb to the early 2020s). The library was made by the immunoSEQ multiplex PCR assay. The source is immuneACCESS, and TCRdb retained only in-frame sequences with V and J called. Part of the clones is not carried over; for the studies checked, unresolved V genes explain less than half of this, and the remainder is unexplained. This sample has 200,000 to 250,000 clones in its table, and 75% to 80% of those were observed once. The biggest ten clones account for roughly 10% of the sample. The time point label corresponds to: approximately twelve months on ibrutinib. This specimen consisted of PBMCs, obtained after 12 months of ibrutinib treatment. These receptors were collected from a human donor with chronic lymphocytic leukemia.

This clone was observed a handful of times. The genes are TRBV25-1 and TRBJ1-5, with D tentatively TRBD1 (5 bases). CDR1 is MGHDK and CDR2 is SYGVNS in the germline V gene. CDR3 length: 17 residues. With 1 base removed from V and 4 bases from J, the gap between germline ends came to 17 bases. This chain's CDR3 is CASSEFPRGRGNQPQHF. CDR3 sequence (DNA): TGTGCCAGCAGTGAATTCCCCCGGGGGAGAGGGAATCAGCCCCAGCATTTT.

The gene calls are TRBV6-1 and TRBJ1-1; a weak D match, TRBD1 (5 bases). Germline CDR1 MNHNS, CDR2 SASEGT. The V and J ends lost 6 bases and 11 bases respectively, with 10 bases between them. The CDR3 length is 10 residues. The CDR3 DNA reads as TGTGCCAGCAGGACAGTTGATGCTTTCTTT. It codes for CASRTVDAFF.

The chain has TRBV2 and TRBJ2-3; TRBD2 matches 7 bases. This CDR3 region has 15 residues. V lost 6 bases and J lost 4; bases outside the gene matches: 10. Germline V gives CDR1 SNHLY, CDR2 FYNNEI. DNA of the CDR3: TGTGCCAGCAGACCCGGACTAGTGGGATCAGATACGCAGTATTTT. Its protein is CASRPGLVGSDTQYF.